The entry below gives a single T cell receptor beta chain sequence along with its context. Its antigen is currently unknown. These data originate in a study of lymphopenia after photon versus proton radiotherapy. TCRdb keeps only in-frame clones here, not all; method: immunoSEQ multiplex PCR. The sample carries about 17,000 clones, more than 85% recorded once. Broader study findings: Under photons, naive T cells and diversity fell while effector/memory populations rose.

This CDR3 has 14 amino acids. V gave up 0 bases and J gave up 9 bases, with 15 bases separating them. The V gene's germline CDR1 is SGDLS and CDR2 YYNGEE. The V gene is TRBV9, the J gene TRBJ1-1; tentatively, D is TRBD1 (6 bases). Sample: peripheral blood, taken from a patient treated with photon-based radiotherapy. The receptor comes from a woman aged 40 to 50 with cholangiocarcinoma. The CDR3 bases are TGTGCCAGCAGCGTAGCTGGGACAACAGAGAAAGCTTTCTTT. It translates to CASSVAGTTEKAFF.